The 11 T cell receptor beta chains given below trace back to one sample, sequenced in a study of beta chain features in type 1 diabetes. Since all of the isolated RNA was reverse transcribed, expressed TCRB transcripts were what got sequenced. TCRdb keeps only in-frame clones here, not all; method: immunoSEQ multiplex PCR. This sample has about 410,000 clones; approximately 14% occur once, and the top ten carry 0.035% to 0.04%. Source material: naive CD4+ T cells from blood. Every receptor here comes from a man aged 25 to 45 in good health.

This clone was seen only a few times. As DNA, the CDR3 is TGTGCCAGCAGCGTAGCCCCCCGTCCCCGGGACAGGGGGCAGGGGGAGCAGTTCTTC. As protein: CASSVAPRPRDRGQGEQFF. The J gene is TRBJ2-1, the V gene TRBV9; 12 bases are shared with TRBD1. The CDR3 covers 19 residues. Trimming removed 0 bases from V and 10 bases from J; junction bases left unmatched: 17. Looked up from germline, CDR1 is SGDLS and CDR2 is YYNGEE.

The chain couples TRBV4-1 to TRBJ2-3; TRBD2 agrees at 8 bases. With V trimmed by 4 bases and J by 4 bases, 10 bases remained unmatched. This CDR3 is 16 amino acids long. In germline, CDR1 is MGHRA, CDR2 YSYEKL. CDR3 loop: CASSREGAGESDTQYF. The CDR3 DNA sequence: TGCGCCAGCAGCCGCGAAGGAGCGGGAGAGTCAGATACGCAGTATTTT.

V gene TRBV7-8 combines with J gene TRBJ2-7; D is possibly TRBD1 (6 bases). Germline CDR1 reads SGHVS; CDR2 reads FQNEAQ. This CDR3 contains 14 residues. Trimming took 5 bases from V and 2 from J, leaving 13 bases between them. CDR3 protein: CASSPYRQAYEQYV. CDR3 sequence (DNA): TGTGCCAGCAGCCCCTACCGACAGGCCTACGAGCAGTACGTC.

This clone has more than one count but fewer than ten. This rearrangement joins TRBV7-2 to TRBJ2-5, with unresolved D. Trimming left V 3 bases short and J 2 bases short, with 7 bases between. The CDR3 contains 13 residues. Germline V gene lookup returns CDR1 SGHTA and CDR2 FQGNSA. Here the CDR3 DNA reads TGTGCCAGCAGCTTCTACTATCAAGAGACCCAGTACTTC. Its translation is CASSFYYQETQYF.

The rearrangement joins TRBV9 to TRBJ2-3, with no clear D. CDR1 is SGDLS and CDR2 is YYNGEE in the germline V gene. The CDR3 is 18 residues long. Trimming removed 3 bases from V and 1 base from J, with 21 bases in between. The CDR3 DNA reads TGTGCCAGCAGCGCCCCTGCGTCGGAACCCGCCCGCACAGATACGCAGTATTTT. Encoded protein: CASSAPASEPARTDTQYF.

The rearrangement joins TRBV27 to TRBJ2-1; 9 nucleotides align to TRBD2. CDR1 is MNHEY and CDR2 is SMNVEV in the germline V gene (reference sequence). Germline trimming cut 2 bases from V and 4 bases from J; bases unmatched to any gene: 9. The CDR3 is 17 amino acids. In DNA form, the CDR3 reads TGTGCCAGCAGTTTAAATATAGCGGGAGTAGTTTACAATGAGCAGTTCTTC. Translated, it gives CASSLNIAGVVYNEQFF.

This clone was seen a handful of times. The V and J genes are TRBV5-1 and TRBJ1-1; no reliable D call. Germline-derived CDR1 and CDR2 are SGHRS and YFSETQ. The CDR3 length is 14 residues. Trimming cost V 3 bases and J 5 bases, with 14 bases left between them. The CDR3 loop is CASSWEGQATEAFF. As DNA, the CDR3 is TGCGCCAGCAGCTGGGAAGGCCAGGCTACTGAAGCTTTCTTT.

This CDR3 reads CASSLISATQAFF. In DNA, the CDR3 is TGCGCCAGCAGCTTGATCAGCGCTACTCAAGCTTTCTTT. The genes are TRBV5-1 and TRBJ1-1; the D is unclear. The CDR3 extends over 13 amino acids. Germline V gene lookup returns CDR1 SGHRS and CDR2 YFSETQ. The V end was cut by 1 base, the J end by 9 bases, with 13 bases between.

This chain joins TRBV4-2 and TRBJ2-1; 8 bases are a match to TRBD2. CDR1 is LGHNA and CDR2 is YNFKEQ in the germline V gene. The trim removed 0 bases at V and 5 bases at J, leaving 12 bases unmatched. The CDR3 loop spans 18 amino acids. The CDR3 DNA sequence: TGTGCCAGCAGCCAAGATATGGGGCGCGGGAGGTTCGACAATGAGCAGTTCTTC. It codes for CASSQDMGRGRFDNEQFF.

The chain recombines TRBV4-1 with TRBJ1-2; D unresolved. V was clipped by 0 bases and J by 6 bases, with 14 bases between them. From germline, CDR1 is MGHRA and CDR2 YSYEKL. This CDR3 spans 15 amino acids. CDR3 in amino acids: CASSQDPTVSHGYTF. The CDR3 nucleotides read TGCGCCAGCAGCCAAGATCCGACCGTAAGCCATGGCTACACCTTC.

This chain's CDR3 is CASYLAGVADTQYF. CDR3 nucleotide sequence: TGTGCCAGCTATCTAGCGGGCGTAGCGGATACGCAGTATTTT. The chain employs TRBV2 and TRBJ2-3, with 8 bases fitting TRBD2. Germline assignment: CDR1 SNHLY and CDR2 FYNNEI. J gave up 6 bases and V 8 bases, and 10 bases lay outside the gene matches. This CDR3 comprises 14 residues.